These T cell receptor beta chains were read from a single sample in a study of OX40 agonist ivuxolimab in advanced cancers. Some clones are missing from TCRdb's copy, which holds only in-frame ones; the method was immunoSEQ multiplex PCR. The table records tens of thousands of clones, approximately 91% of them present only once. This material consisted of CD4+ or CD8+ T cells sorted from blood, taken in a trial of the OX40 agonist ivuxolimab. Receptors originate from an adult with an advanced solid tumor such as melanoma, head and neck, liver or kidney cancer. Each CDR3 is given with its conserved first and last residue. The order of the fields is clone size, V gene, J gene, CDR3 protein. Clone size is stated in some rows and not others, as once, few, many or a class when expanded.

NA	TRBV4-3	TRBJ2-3	CASSQAGGLDTQYF
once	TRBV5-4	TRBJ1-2	CASSDDPGGSGYTF
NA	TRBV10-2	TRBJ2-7	CASSDGAEQYF
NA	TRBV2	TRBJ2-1	CASSEGTGLAGYEQFF
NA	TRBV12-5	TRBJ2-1	CASGRGPSGYNEQFF
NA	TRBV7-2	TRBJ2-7	CASTNPGQGSYEQYF
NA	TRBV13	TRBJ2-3	CASSLGLNPGLGTDTQYF
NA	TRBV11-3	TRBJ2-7	CASSFSPPSYEQYF
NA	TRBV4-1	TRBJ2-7	CASSPRTGGVYEQYF
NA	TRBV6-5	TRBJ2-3	CASSYVGALDTQYF
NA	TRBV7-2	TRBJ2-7	CASSNPGHSPSYEQYF
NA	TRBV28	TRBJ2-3	CASSLSARTSGTDTQYF
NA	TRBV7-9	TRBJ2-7	CASSVRQGSYEQYF
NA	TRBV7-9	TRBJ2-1	CASSPRTGGPNEQFF
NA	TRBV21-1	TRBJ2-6	CASSKVGDRGKKVSGANVLTF
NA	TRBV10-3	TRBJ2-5	CAISGIAGSPQETQYF
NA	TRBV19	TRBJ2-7	CASSSLGLAGGSEQYF
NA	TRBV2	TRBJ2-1	CASSEPTSGRRQFF
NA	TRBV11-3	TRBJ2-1	CASSEGLAAGDEQFF
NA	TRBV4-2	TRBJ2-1	CASSQDLVDLYNEQFF
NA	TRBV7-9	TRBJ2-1	CASSLAPTGGRWNEQFF
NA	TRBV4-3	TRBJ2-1	CASSQDLGLAGVSYNEQFF
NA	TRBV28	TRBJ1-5	CASSLLLRTALPHF
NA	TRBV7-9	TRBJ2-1	CASSLEVGLNEQFF
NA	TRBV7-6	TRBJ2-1	CASSLTYNEQFF
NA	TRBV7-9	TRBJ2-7	CASSHGLAAYEQYF
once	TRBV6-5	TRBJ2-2	CASSPGEAGGELFF
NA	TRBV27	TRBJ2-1	CASSFAGGSSYNEQFF
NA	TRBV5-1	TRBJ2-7	CASSLGFGQGDEQYF
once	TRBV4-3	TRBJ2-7	CASSQDRLAYSSYEQYF
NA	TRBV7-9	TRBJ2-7	CAILRDRAHEQYF
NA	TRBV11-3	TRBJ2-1	CASSYRGRENEQFF
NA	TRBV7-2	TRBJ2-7	CASSESAGYEQYF
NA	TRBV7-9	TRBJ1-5	CASTKEGVWPQHF
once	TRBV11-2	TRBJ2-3	CASSRQGTDTQYF
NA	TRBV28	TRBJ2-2	CASRPSGTSTGELFF
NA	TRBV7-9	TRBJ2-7	CASSDLTYEQYF
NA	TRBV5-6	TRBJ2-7	CASSPLREIYEQYF
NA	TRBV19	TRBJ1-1	CASSIVGTGPNTEAFF
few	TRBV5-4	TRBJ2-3	CASSSRTSFYTDTQYF
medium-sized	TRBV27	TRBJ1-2	CASSLTGQLFGYTF
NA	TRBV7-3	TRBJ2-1	CASSPSGSATDEQFF
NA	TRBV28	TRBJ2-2	CASSSPRLSLSGELFF
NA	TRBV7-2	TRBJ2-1	CASSLELSQGEQFF
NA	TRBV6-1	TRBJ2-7	CASRGVQGEQYF
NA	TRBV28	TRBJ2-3	CASSLMSGTSGLLSTDTQYF
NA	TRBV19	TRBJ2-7	CASSAGGGSYEQYF
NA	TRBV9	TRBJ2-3	CASSFTGLSTDTQYF
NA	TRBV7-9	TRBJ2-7	CASSKDLMRGEQYF
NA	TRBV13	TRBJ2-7	CASSIGQGINEQYF
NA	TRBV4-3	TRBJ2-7	CASSQDRVFYEQYF
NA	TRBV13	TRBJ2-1	CASSLGGTSGSYNEQFF
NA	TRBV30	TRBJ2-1	CAWSIKLAGVLSEQFF
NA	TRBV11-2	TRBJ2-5	CASSIAAYQETQYF
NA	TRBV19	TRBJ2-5	CASSMTSGGSQTQYF
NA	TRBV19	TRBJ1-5	CASSLMGISNQPQHF
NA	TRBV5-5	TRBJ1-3	CTSSSEGFSGNTIYF
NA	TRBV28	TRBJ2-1	CASRGQGVLAAGSWNEQFF
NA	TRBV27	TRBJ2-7	CASSFGGTASYEQYF